Sequencing of this T cell receptor (beta chain) was carried out in a study of blood T cell repertoires in COVID-19. Study-wide background: From the United States, Italy and Spain came samples of acute and convalescent COVID-19. Nucleic acid was either cDNA or gDNA, and it came from T cells, B-cell-depleted T cells, or PBMCs.

J gave up 2 bases and V 3 bases, and 5 bases lay outside the gene matches. The CDR3 has 16 amino acids. CDR1 KGHDR and CDR2 SFDVKD come from the germline V gene. Source study methods: Amplification of reference gene primers was used by the study to estimate nucleated cell counts. Sequenced by immunoSEQ multiplex PCR; TCRdb stores in-frame clones only, minus some. The D gene and trimming were derived from the DNA, and the V and J assignments and clone size from that table. This sample yields approximately 200,000 clones, of which about 88% are seen a single time; about 4.5% belongs to the top ten. A PCR-confirmed or clinician-diagnosed COVID-19 case had contacted exposed participants within 2 weeks of entry.

The sequence was collected from a woman in her 30s who had been exposed to COVID-19. The chain joins TRBV24-1 to TRBJ2-2; 7 nucleotides align to TRBD2. Sequencing was carried out using PBMCs or T cells enriched from blood (not recorded which). The CDR3 sequence: CATSDTRGENTGELFF. The CDR3 DNA sequence: TGTGCCACCAGTGATACTCGGGGGGAAAACACCGGGGAGCTGTTTTTT.